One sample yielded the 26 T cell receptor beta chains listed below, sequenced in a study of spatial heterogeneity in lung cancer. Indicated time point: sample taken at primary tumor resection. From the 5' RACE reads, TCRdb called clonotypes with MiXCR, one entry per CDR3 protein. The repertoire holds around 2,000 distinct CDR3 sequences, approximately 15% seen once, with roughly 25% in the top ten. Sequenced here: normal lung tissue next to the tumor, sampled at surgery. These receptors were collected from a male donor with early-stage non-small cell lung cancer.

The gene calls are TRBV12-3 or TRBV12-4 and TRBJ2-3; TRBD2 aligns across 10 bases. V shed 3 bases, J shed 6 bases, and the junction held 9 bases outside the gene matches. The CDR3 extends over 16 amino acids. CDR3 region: CASSFLSGGAWDTQYF. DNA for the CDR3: TGTGCCAGCAGTTTCCTAAGCGGGGGGGCATGGGATACGCAGTATTTT.

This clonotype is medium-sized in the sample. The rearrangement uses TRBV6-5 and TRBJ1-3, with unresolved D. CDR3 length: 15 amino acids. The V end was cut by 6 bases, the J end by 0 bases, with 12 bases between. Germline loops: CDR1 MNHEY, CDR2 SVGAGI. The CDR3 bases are TGTGCCAGCAGACTTGGACGGAGCTCTGGAAACACCATATATTTT. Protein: CASRLGRSSGNTIYF.

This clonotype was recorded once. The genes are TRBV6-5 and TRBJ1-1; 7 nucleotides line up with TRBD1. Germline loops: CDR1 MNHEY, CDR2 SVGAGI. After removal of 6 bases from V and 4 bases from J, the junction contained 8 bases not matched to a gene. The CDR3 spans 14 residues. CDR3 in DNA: TGTGCCAGCAGCCCCCTTCGACAGGGCACTGAAGCTTTCTTT. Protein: CASSPLRQGTEAFF.

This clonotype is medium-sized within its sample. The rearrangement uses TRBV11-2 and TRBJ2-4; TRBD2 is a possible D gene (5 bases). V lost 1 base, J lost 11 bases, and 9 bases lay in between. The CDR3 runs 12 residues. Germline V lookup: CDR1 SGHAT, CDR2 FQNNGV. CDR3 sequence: CASSLGASFQYF. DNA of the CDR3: TGTGCCAGCAGCTTAGGCGCTAGCTTTCAGTACTTC.

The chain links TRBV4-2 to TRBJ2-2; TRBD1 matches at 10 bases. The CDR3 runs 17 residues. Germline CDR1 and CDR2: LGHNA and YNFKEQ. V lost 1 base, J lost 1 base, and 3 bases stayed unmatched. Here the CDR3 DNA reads TGTGCCAGCAGCCAAGGCGGGACAGGGGAGAACACCGGGGAGCTGTTTTTT. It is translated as CASSQGGTGENTGELFF.

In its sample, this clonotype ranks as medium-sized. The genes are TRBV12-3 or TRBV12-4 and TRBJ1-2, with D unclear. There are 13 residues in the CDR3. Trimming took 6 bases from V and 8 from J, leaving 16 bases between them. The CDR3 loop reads CASSFRVAGGYTF. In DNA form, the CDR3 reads TGTGCCAGCAGCTTTAGGGTAGCCGGGGGCTACACCTTC.

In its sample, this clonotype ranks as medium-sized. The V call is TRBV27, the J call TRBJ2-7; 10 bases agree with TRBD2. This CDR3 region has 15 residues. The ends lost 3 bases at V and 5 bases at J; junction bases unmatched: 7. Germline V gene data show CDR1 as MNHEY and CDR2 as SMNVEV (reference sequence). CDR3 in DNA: TGTGCCAGCAGTTTTCTCCCCACTAGCGGGGACGAGCAGTACTTC. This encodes CASSFLPTSGDEQYF.

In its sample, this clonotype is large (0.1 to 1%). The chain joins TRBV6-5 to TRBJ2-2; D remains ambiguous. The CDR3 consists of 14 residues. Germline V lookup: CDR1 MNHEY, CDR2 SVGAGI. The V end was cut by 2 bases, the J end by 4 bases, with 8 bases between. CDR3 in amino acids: CASSYQQLTGELFF. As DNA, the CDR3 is TGTGCCAGCAGTTACCAACAGCTCACCGGGGAGCTGTTTTTT.

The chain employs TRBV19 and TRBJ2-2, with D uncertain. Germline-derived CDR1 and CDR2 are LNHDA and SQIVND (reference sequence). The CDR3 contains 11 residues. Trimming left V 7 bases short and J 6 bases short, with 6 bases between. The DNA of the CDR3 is TGTGCCAGTAAGGGCGCCGGGGAGCTGTTTTTT. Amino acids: CASKGAGELFF.

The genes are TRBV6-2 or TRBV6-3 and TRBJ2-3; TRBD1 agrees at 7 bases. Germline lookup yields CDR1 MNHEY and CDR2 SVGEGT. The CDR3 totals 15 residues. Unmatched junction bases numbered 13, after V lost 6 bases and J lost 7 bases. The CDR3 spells CASSTVDRAPNTQYF. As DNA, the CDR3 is TGTGCCAGCAGCACCGTCGACAGGGCGCCAAATACGCAGTATTTT.

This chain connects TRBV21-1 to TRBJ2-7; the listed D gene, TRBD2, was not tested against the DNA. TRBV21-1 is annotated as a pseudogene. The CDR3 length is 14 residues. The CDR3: CASSRGASSYEQYF. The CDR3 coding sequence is TGTGCCAGCAGCAGGGGAGCGAGCTCCTACGAGCAGTACTTC.

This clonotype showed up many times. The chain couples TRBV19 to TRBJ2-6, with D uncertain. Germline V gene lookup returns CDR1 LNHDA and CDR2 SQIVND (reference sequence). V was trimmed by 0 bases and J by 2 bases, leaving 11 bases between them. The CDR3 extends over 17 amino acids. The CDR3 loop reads CASSIDPQSPGANVLTF. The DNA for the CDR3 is TGTGCCAGTAGTATAGATCCGCAGAGCCCTGGGGCCAACGTCCTGACTTTC.

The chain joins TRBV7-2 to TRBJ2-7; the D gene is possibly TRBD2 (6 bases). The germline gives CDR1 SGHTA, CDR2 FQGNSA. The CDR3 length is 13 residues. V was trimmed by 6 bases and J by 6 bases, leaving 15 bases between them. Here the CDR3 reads CASSPDTGGEQYF. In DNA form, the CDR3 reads TGTGCCAGCAGTCCTGACACCGGGGGCGAGCAGTACTTC.

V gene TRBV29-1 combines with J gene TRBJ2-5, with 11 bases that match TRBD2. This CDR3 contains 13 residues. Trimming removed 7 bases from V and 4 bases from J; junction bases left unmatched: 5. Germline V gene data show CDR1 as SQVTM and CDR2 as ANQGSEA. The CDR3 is CSGLAGGTETQYF. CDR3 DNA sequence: TGCAGCGGGCTAGCGGGAGGCACAGAGACCCAGTACTTC.

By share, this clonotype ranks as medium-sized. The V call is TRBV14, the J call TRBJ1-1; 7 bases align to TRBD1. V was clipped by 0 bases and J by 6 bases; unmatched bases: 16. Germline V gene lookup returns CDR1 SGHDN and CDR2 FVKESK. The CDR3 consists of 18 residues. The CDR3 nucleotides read TGTGCCAGCAGCCAAGACCTCCGCGTTGGCAGGGGGGGCCCTGAAGCTTTCTTT. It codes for CASSQDLRVGRGGPEAFF.

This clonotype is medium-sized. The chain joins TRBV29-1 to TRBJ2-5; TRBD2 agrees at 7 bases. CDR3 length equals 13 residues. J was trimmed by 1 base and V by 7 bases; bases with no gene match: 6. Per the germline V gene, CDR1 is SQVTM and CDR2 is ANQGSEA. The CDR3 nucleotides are TGCAGCGGGGCGAGCGGGGCCCAAGAGACCCAGTACTTC. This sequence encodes CSGASGAQETQYF.

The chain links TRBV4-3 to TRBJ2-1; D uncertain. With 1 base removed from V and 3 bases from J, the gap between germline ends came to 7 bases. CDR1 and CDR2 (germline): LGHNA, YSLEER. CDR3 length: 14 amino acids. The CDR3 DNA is TGCGCCAGCAGCCAAGGAGGAGACTACAATGAGCAGTTCTTC. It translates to CASSQGGDYNEQFF.

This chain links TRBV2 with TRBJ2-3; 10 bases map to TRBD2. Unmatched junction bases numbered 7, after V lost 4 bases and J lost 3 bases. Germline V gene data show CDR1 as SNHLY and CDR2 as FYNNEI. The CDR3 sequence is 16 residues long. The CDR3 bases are TGTGCCAGCAGTGTAGCGGGAGGTGGATGGACAGATACGCAGTATTTT. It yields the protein CASSVAGGGWTDTQYF.

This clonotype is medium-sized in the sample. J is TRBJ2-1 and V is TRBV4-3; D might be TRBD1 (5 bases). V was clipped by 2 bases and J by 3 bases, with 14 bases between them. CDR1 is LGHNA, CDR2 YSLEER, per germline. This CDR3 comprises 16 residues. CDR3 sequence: CASSQHTGGVYNEQFF. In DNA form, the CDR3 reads TGCGCCAGCAGCCAACATACAGGTGGGGTCTACAATGAGCAGTTCTTC.

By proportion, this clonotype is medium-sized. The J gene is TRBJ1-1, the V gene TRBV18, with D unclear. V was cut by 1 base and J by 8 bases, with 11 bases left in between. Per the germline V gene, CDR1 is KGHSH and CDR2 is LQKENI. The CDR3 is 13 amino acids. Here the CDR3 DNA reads TGTGCCAGCTCACCACTTCCGCAACAAGAAGCTTTCTTT. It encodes CASSPLPQQEAFF.

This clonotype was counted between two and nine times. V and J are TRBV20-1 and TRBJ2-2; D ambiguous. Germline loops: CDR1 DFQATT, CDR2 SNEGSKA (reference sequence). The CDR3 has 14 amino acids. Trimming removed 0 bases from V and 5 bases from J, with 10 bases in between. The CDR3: CSAREDAVTGELFF. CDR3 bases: TGCAGTGCTAGAGAGGACGCGGTTACCGGGGAGCTGTTTTTT.

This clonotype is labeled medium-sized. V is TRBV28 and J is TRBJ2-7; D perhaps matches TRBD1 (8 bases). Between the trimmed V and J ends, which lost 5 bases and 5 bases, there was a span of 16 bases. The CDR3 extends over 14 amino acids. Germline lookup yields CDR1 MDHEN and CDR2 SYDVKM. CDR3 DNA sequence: TGTGCCAGCAGTCCTAACAGGGGGGGCGACGAGCAGTACTTC. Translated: CASSPNRGGDEQYF.

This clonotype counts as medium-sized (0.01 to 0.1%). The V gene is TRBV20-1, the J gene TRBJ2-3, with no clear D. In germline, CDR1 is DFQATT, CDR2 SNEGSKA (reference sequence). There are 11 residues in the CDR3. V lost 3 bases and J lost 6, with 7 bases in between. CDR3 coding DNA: TGCAGTGCTAGGGCCGGCGATACGCAGTATTTT. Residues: CSARAGDTQYF.

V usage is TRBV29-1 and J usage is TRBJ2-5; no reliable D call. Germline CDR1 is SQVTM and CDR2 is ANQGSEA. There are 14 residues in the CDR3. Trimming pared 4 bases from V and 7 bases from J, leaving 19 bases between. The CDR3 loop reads CSVVEGAGMGTQYF. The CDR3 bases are TGCAGCGTTGTGGAAGGCGCCGGTATGGGGACCCAGTACTTC.

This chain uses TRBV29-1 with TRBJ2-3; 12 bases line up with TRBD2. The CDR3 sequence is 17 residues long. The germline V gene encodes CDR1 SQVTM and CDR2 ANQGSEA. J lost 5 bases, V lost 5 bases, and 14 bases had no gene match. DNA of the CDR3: TGCAGCGTTCACCCCCCCCTAGCGGGGGGGCTTGAAGATACGCAGTATTTT. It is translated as CSVHPPLAGGLEDTQYF.

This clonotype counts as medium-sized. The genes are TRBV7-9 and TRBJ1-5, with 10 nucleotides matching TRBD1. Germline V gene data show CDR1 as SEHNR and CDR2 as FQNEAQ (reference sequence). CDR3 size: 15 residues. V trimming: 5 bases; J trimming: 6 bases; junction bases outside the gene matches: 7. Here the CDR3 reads CASSGEGQGSQPQHF. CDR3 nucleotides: TGTGCCAGCAGCGGCGAGGGACAGGGGAGTCAGCCCCAGCATTTT.